These 24 T cell receptor beta chains were sequenced from one sample in a study of blood T cells in healthy people across ages. A second PCR of roughly 7 to 11 cycles used a sample-barcoded 5' primer and a J-beta primer mix. TCRdb called the 5' RACE reads again in MiXCR, with one record for every CDR3 protein. This sample has 650,000 to 1,000,000 distinct CDR3 sequences, with under 40% found just once. The sample consisted of blood. Every receptor here comes from a man between 18 and 29 years old in good health.

The V call is TRBV20-1, the J call TRBJ1-4, with no clear D. This CDR3 is built from 17 residues. Trimming left V 1 base short and J 0 bases short, with 15 bases between. Germline V CDR1 and CDR2: DFQATT, SNEGSKA (reference sequence). The CDR3, as DNA: TGCAGTGCTAGAGCTTCCGGCCTCCGAGCAACTAATGAAAAACTGTTTTTT. It encodes CSARASGLRATNEKLFF.

This clonotype showed up just a few times. This chain uses TRBV6-2 or TRBV6-3 with TRBJ2-5; D possibly corresponds to TRBD1 (5 bases). The CDR3 covers 17 residues. V lost 0 bases and J 5 bases, leaving 19 bases between the germline ends. Germline assignment: CDR1 MNHEY and CDR2 SVGEGT. The CDR3, as DNA: TGTGCCAGCAGTTACTCGAAAGGTAACAGGTATTTGGAGACCCAGTACTTC. Encoded protein: CASSYSKGNRYLETQYF.

Worth noting for this clonotype: A much larger clonotype is one base distant, so this may be a read error. V gene TRBV12-3 or TRBV12-4 combines with J gene TRBJ1-2, with 7 bases identical to TRBD1. The CDR3 spans 14 residues. DNA of the CDR3: TGTGTCAGCAGCTCAACCGGGACAGCCTATGGCTACACCTTC. It translates to CVSSSTGTAYGYTF.

This clonotype was observed a single time. A much larger clone lies a single base off, so this may be a read error. This sequence joins TRBV11-2 and TRBJ2-5; D ambiguous. Germline CDR1 and CDR2: SGHAT and FQNNGV. This CDR3 contains 14 residues. The CDR3 sequence is CASSLGAGQEAQYF. The CDR3 DNA reads TGTGCCAGCAGCTTAGGGGCAGGCCAAGAGGCCCAGTACTTC.

This chain connects TRBV2 to TRBJ1-1; 7 bases agree with TRBD1. V lost 10 bases, J lost 2 bases, and 4 bases stayed unmatched. Germline V gene lookup returns CDR1 SNHLY and CDR2 FYNNEI. The CDR3 has 12 residues. The CDR3 region is CAIDRANTEAFF. Written as DNA, the CDR3 is TGTGCCATCGACAGGGCCAACACTGAAGCTTTCTTT.

There are a few counts of this clonotype. The rearrangement links TRBV5-1 to TRBJ1-2, with D possibly matching TRBD1 (5 bases). CDR1 SGHRS and CDR2 YFSETQ come from the germline V gene. This CDR3 is 13 amino acids long. Trimming pared 4 bases from V and 8 bases from J, leaving 15 bases between. For the CDR3, the DNA is TGCGCCAGCAGCCCGCGACAGTTTGACGGCTACACCTTC. This codes for CASSPRQFDGYTF.

Comments on this clonotype: This could be a read error, since a much larger clone is one nucleotide away. V and J are TRBV14 and TRBJ2-7; maybe TRBD1 (5 bases). CDR3 size: 16 residues. In germline, CDR1 is SGHDN, CDR2 FVKESK. Trimming stripped 1 base from V and 0 bases from J, with 13 bases between. CDR3 region: CASSQGTTVISYEQYF. As DNA, the CDR3 is TGTGCCAGCAGCCAAGGGACAACGGTGATCTCCTACGAGCAGTACTTC.

To note about this clonotype: At one of its ends the junction is not consistent with the germline gene, which may arise from a read error. The CDR3 region has the DNA TGTACCAGCAGCTTAGCGTACAGGGTCGGTATGCCTAACTATGGCTACACTTTC. This translates into CTSSLAYRVGMPNYGYTF. The chain carries TRBV7-2 and TRBJ1-2, with D possibly matching TRBD1 (6 bases). This CDR3 has 18 residues. Looked up from germline, CDR1 is SGHTA and CDR2 is FQGNSA.

This clonotype was seen a handful of times. CDR3 nucleotide sequence: TGTGCCAGTAGTATATGGGGGGGCCCTGAAGCTTTCTTT. The encoded protein is CASSIWGGPEAFF. This rearrangement joins TRBV19 to TRBJ1-1, with D perhaps matching TRBD1 (6 bases). V shed 2 bases and J shed 6 bases, with 10 bases lying between them. This CDR3 comprises 13 residues. Germline CDR1 is LNHDA and CDR2 is SQIVND (reference sequence). The entire variable domain, with the rest obtained from reference TRBV19 and TRBJ1-1, is as follows: DGGITQSPKYLFRKEGQNVTLSCEQNLNHDAMYWYRQDPGQGLRLIYYSQIVNDFQKGDIAEGYSVSREKKESFPLTVTSAQKNPTAFYLCASSIWGGPEAFFGQGTRLTVV.

This clonotype appeared a single time. This rearrangement joins TRBV14 to TRBJ2-3; D gene ambiguous. Germline V CDR1 and CDR2: SGHDN, FVKESK. Trimming left V 1 base short and J 2 bases short, with 10 bases between. This CDR3 is 15 amino acids long. CDR3 in DNA: TGTGCCAGCAGCCAAGGGCTGGGGTACACAGATACGCAGTATTTT. Encoded protein: CASSQGLGYTDTQYF.

The table lists this clonotype with a few counts. The chain employs TRBV30 and TRBJ1-3; D remains unclear. The CDR3 has 14 amino acids. Germline V gene lookup returns CDR1 GTSNPN and CDR2 SVGIG (reference sequence). Trimming removed 1 base at V and 9 bases at J, with 16 bases between. For the CDR3, the DNA is TGTGCCTGGAGTGCGGCCGGAGAATTAGGCACCATATATTTT. It encodes CAWSAAGELGTIYF.

This clonotype occurred many times. The chain combines TRBV7-9 with TRBJ2-1, with 8 bases lining up with TRBD1. The CDR3 is 16 residues long. V shed 5 bases and J 0 bases; nucleotides not matched to a gene: 6. CDR1 is SEHNR, CDR2 FQNEAQ, per germline (reference sequence). CDR3 coding DNA: TGTGCCAGCAGCGGAGACAGGGGAAGCTCCTACAATGAGCAGTTCTTC. Protein product: CASSGDRGSSYNEQFF.

This clonotype was recorded at least ten times. V gene TRBV9 combines with J gene TRBJ2-3; 7 bases align to TRBD2. CDR1 and CDR2 (germline): SGDLS, YYNGEE. V lost 1 base, J lost 6 bases, and 11 bases stayed unmatched. The length of the CDR3 is 16 residues. The CDR3 sequence: CASSVLSGASQDTQYF. DNA of the CDR3: TGTGCCAGCAGCGTACTCAGCGGGGCGTCTCAGGATACGCAGTATTTT.

This clonotype has more than one count but fewer than ten. The chain is built from TRBV6-6 and TRBJ2-3; the D gene is possibly TRBD1 (6 bases). Germline CDR1 and CDR2: MNHNY and SVGAGI (reference sequence). V was cut by 6 bases and J by 3 bases, with 13 bases left in between. There are 14 residues in the CDR3. CDR3 in amino acids: CASSNGQLTDTQYF. For the CDR3, the DNA is TGTGCCAGCAGCAATGGACAGCTTACAGATACGCAGTATTTT.

V usage is TRBV6-6 and J usage is TRBJ2-3; 11 bases are a match to TRBD1. Germline CDR1 reads MNHNY; CDR2 reads SVGAGI (reference sequence). With V trimmed by 6 bases and J by 4 bases, 6 bases remained unmatched. The CDR3 is 15 amino acids. The CDR3 region has the DNA TGTGCCAGCAGAACCGGGACAGGGGGGGCAGATACGCAGTATTTT. Encoded protein: CASRTGTGGADTQYF.

Only a few counts were recorded for this clonotype. This chain links TRBV4-3 with TRBJ2-7; TRBD2 might be the D (7 bases). Germline V gene lookup returns CDR1 LGHNA and CDR2 YSLEER. V was clipped by 4 bases and J by 6 bases, with 22 bases between them. This CDR3 has 16 residues. CDR3 DNA sequence: TGCGCCAGCAGCCCTAACGGGGGGCGTCGCGTAGGCGAGCAGTACTTC. It is translated as CASSPNGGRRVGEQYF.

In nucleotides, the CDR3 is TGTGCCAGCATGGGGGGTCGGGAAGAGACCCAGTTCTTC. This translates into CASMGGREETQFF. The chain joins TRBV6-6 to TRBJ2-1, with D tentatively TRBD2 (6 bases). CDR3 length: 13 amino acids. Looked up from germline, CDR1 is MNHNY and CDR2 is SVGAGI (reference sequence). Trimming took 7 bases from V and 13 from J, leaving 20 bases between them.

This clonotype turned up a few times. The J gene is TRBJ2-1, the V gene TRBV4-1; D could derive from TRBD1 or TRBD2 (6 bases each). V lost 0 bases and J 5 bases, leaving 14 bases between the germline ends. The CDR3 runs 16 residues. From germline, CDR1 is MGHRA and CDR2 YSYEKL. For the CDR3, the DNA is TGCGCCAGCAGCCAAGAAGGCAGGGGAGGACACAATGAGCAGTTCTTC. Translating it yields CASSQEGRGGHNEQFF.

This clonotype was recorded a few times. CDR3 in amino acids: CASSAEAYSNQPQHF. DNA for the CDR3: TGTGCCAGCAGTGCGGAGGCATATAGCAATCAGCCCCAGCATTTT. The V gene is TRBV2, the J gene TRBJ1-5; D is uncertain. V was pared by 4 bases and J by 0 bases, with 10 bases between. Germline CDR1 and CDR2: SNHLY and FYNNEI. CDR3 size: 15 residues.

A word on this clonotype: Its ends do not fully match the called genes, so a read error is possible. This sequence joins TRBV2 and TRBJ2-3; TRBD1 matches at 9 bases. CDR1 is SNHLY and CDR2 is FYNNEI in the germline V gene. The CDR3 extends over 14 amino acids. CDR3 sequence reads: CASSGTGDTDAQYF. The CDR3 nucleotides read TGTGCCAGCAGTGGGACAGGGGACACAGATGCGCAGTATTTT.

J is TRBJ2-2 and V is TRBV19; TRBD2 might be the D (6 bases). CDR3 size: 14 residues. V gave up 6 bases and J gave up 1 base, with 9 bases separating them. CDR1 and CDR2 from the germline V gene are LNHDA and SQIVND (reference sequence). CDR3 DNA sequence: TGTGCCAGTAGGGGGGACTGGAACACCGGGGAGCTGTTTTTT. Translated: CASRGDWNTGELFF.

This clonotype was detected a few times. The chain uses TRBV9 and TRBJ2-3; 9 bases line up with TRBD2. Germline loops: CDR1 SGDLS, CDR2 YYNGEE. Trimming removed 0 bases from V and 1 base from J; junction bases left unmatched: 3. The CDR3 consists of 16 residues. CDR3 nucleotide sequence: TGTGCCAGCAGCGTAGGAGGCGGGGGGGGCACAGATACGCAGTATTTT. This codes for CASSVGGGGGTDTQYF.

This chain links TRBV5-1 with TRBJ2-5; TRBD1 is a possible D gene (6 bases). The DNA end is a closer match to TRBJ2-7, so the J assignment may be wrong. The CDR3 covers 14 residues. CDR1 is SGHRS, CDR2 YFSETQ, per germline. The CDR3 sequence is CASSEQGLGDEQYF. The CDR3 nucleotides read TGCGCCAGCAGCGAACAGGGATTGGGTGACGAGCAGTACTTC.

The J gene is TRBJ2-7, the V gene TRBV24-1; TRBD1 agrees at 7 bases. The CDR3 extends over 17 amino acids. The junction had 17 bases not matched to a gene; V was cut back by 3 bases and J by 7 bases. CDR1 and CDR2 (germline): KGHDR, SFDVKD. The CDR3 loop reads CATSDPSTGAPYNEQYF. CDR3 nucleotide sequence: TGTGCCACCAGTGATCCATCAACAGGGGCCCCCTACAATGAGCAGTACTTC.